Presented here are 18 T cell receptor beta chains from one specimen sequenced in a study of T cells in Graves' hyperthyroidism and ophthalmopathy. It was RNA transcripts that yielded the amplified TCR beta CDR3 regions. The HTBI primer set served for first-round RT-PCR of the TCR CDR3. TCRdb reprocessed the multiplex PCR reads via MiXCR and lists one record per CDR3 protein. This sample yields 300,000 to 400,000 distinct CDR3 sequences, of which roughly a fifth are seen a single time; over 45% belongs to the top ten. Specimen: blood. All receptors derive from a woman in her 50s with Graves' hyperthyroidism.

Many counts were recorded for this clonotype. The chain is built from TRBV3-1 and TRBJ2-7; D gene unclear. The germline V gene encodes CDR1 LGHDT and CDR2 YNNKEL (reference sequence). The ends were cut back, 5 bases at V and 0 bases at J, with 5 bases in the middle. This CDR3 spans 12 amino acids. The chain's CDR3 is CASSTSSYEQYF. The DNA of the CDR3 is TGTGCCAGCAGCACATCCTCCTACGAGCAGTACTTC.

This clonotype was seen repeatedly, ten times or more. The DNA for the CDR3 is TGTGCCAGCATTCTGGGACGTCAGTCCAATCAGCCCCAGCATTTT. It encodes CASILGRQSNQPQHF. The chain employs TRBV6-1 and TRBJ1-5; D is perhaps TRBD1 (5 bases). V gave up 7 bases and J gave up 3 bases, with 16 bases separating them. Per germline, CDR1 MNHNS and CDR2 SASEGT. The CDR3 spans 15 residues.

This clonotype was found many times. V and J are TRBV2 and TRBJ1-2, with D unresolved. CDR1 and CDR2 from the germline V gene are SNHLY and FYNNEI. The CDR3 spans 15 residues. The ends were cut back, 6 bases at V and 4 bases at J, with 18 bases in the middle. CDR3 sequence (DNA): TGTGCCAGCAGCCCAAGAGGAAATTTCGGCTATGGCTACACCTTC. Translated: CASSPRGNFGYGYTF.

With regard to this clonotype: This clone may be a read error of a much larger clone one base away. The gene calls are TRBV5-1 and TRBJ2-7; D possibly corresponds to TRBD2 (6 bases). Trimming took 3 bases from V and 4 from J, leaving 17 bases between them. CDR3 length: 15 amino acids. Germline CDR1 SGHRS, CDR2 YFSETQ. CDR3 in amino acids: CASSSEGGSSYEQYF. For the CDR3, the DNA is TGCGCCAGCAGCTCGGAGGGCGGATCCTCTTACGAGCAGTACTTC.

This clonotype showed up many times. The chain is built from TRBV5-1 and TRBJ1-2; D gene unclear. This CDR3 region has 17 residues. V lost 0 bases and J lost 4, with 19 bases in between. Germline lookup yields CDR1 SGHRS and CDR2 YFSETQ. CDR3 bases: TGCGCCAGCAGCTTGGGCGGGTCGATGCCCACGAGCTATGGCTACACCTTC. Encoded protein: CASSLGGSMPTSYGYTF.

This clonotype was counted ten times or more. V and J are TRBV20-1 and TRBJ2-7; 7 bases match TRBD1. Trimming cost V 5 bases and J 7 bases; bases outside gene matches: 5. The germline V gene encodes CDR1 DFQATT and CDR2 SNEGSKA (reference sequence). CDR3 length equals 11 residues. The CDR3 DNA reads as TGCAGTGCTTTTACAGGGGAAGAGCAGTACTTC. It translates to CSAFTGEEQYF.

This clonotype was picked up many times. The chain is built from TRBV5-1 and TRBJ2-3, with TRBD2 matching over 15 bases. The trim removed 2 bases at V and 2 bases at J, leaving 6 bases unmatched. CDR3 size: 18 residues. Germline CDR1 is SGHRS and CDR2 is YFSETQ. This CDR3 reads CASSFGLAGGPVTDTQYF. The CDR3 DNA reads TGCGCCAGCAGCTTCGGACTAGCGGGAGGGCCGGTCACAGATACGCAGTATTTT.

This clonotype was observed many times. The chain carries TRBV7-8 and TRBJ1-5; D possibly corresponds to TRBD1 (5 bases). The germline V gene has CDR1 SGHVS and CDR2 FQNEAQ. CDR3 length: 16 amino acids. Trimming cost V 4 bases and J 0 bases, with 13 bases left between them. CDR3 sequence: CASSSSRGDSNQPQHF. In DNA, the CDR3 is TGTGCCAGCAGCTCATCCCGGGGCGATAGCAATCAGCCCCAGCATTTT.

This clonotype was counted only a few times. At one end the junction does not follow the germline gene, possibly because of a read error. The V gene is TRBV24-1, the J gene TRBJ1-5; D possibly corresponds to TRBD1 (5 bases). This CDR3 comprises 12 residues. The germline CDR1 and CDR2 sequences are KGHDR and SFDVKD. The CDR3 reads CATSQGNQPRHF. CDR3 DNA sequence: TGTGCCACCAGTCAGGGCAATCAGCCCCGGCATTTT.

About this clonotype: An end of the junction does not agree with germline; a read error may underlie this. CDR3 sequence (DNA): TGTGCCAGCACTGAACTACCTGGAAGCACAGATACGCAGTATTTT. Translation gives CASTELPGSTDTQYF. The rearrangement uses TRBV6-1 and TRBJ2-3; no clear D gene. Germline assignment: CDR1 MNHNS and CDR2 SASEGT. The CDR3 sequence is 15 residues long.

This clonotype showed up many times. The chain combines TRBV18 with TRBJ1-2, with a possible D match to TRBD1 (5 bases). Germline V gene lookup returns CDR1 KGHSH and CDR2 LQKENI. The V gene lost 3 bases and the J gene lost 6 bases, with 14 bases spanning the gap. The CDR3 has 14 residues. Here the CDR3 reads CASSPGFQGNGYTF. The CDR3 bases are TGTGCCAGCTCACCCGGGTTTCAGGGTAATGGCTACACCTTC.

The chain joins TRBV27 to TRBJ2-1, with 12 bases identical to TRBD2. The CDR3 runs 20 residues. Germline assignment: CDR1 MNHEY and CDR2 SMNVEV (reference sequence). With V trimmed by 5 bases and J by 4 bases, 18 bases remained unmatched. CDR3 loop: CASSPRTGTRTSGAYNEQFF. The CDR3 DNA reads as TGTGCCAGCAGTCCACGGACAGGGACTAGGACTAGCGGGGCGTACAATGAGCAGTTCTTC.

This clonotype was counted at least ten times. The genes are TRBV27 and TRBJ2-1, with 7 bases fitting TRBD1. Germline CDR1 reads MNHEY; CDR2 reads SMNVEV (reference sequence). The ends lost 4 bases at V and 6 bases at J; junction bases unmatched: 3. The CDR3 sequence is 13 residues long. The CDR3 coding sequence is TGTGCCAGCAGTTGGGACAGCCTCAATGAGCAGTTCTTC. Translation gives CASSWDSLNEQFF.

The rearrangement joins TRBV18 to TRBJ2-3, with D tentatively TRBD1 (5 bases). V dropped 3 bases and J dropped 9 bases, with 13 bases sitting between them. This CDR3 has 13 amino acids. Germline V gives CDR1 KGHSH, CDR2 LQKENI. The CDR3 DNA sequence: TGTGCCAGCTCACCTGGTCAGGGCATCACGCAGTATTTT. Translation gives CASSPGQGITQYF.

There are a few counts of this clonotype. The chain recombines TRBV6-1 with TRBJ2-7; 9 positions match TRBD2. Germline CDR1 and CDR2: MNHNS and SASEGT. The trim removed 6 bases at V and 1 base at J, leaving 16 bases unmatched. The CDR3 consists of 18 residues. CDR3 nucleotides: TGTGCCAGCAGCTCCCCTCGCGGTCTACTAGCGGGTTCCTACGAGCAGTACTTC. It encodes CASSSPRGLLAGSYEQYF.

In this sample, this clonotype turned up a few times. This chain links TRBV5-1 with TRBJ2-5; 8 nucleotides match TRBD2. The CDR3 totals 15 residues. The germline CDR1 and CDR2 sequences are SGHRS and YFSETQ. With 0 bases clipped from V and 2 bases from J, the junction kept 3 bases outside the gene matches. The CDR3 DNA reads TGCGCCAGCAGCTTGGACGGGAGGGGTCAAGAGACCCAGTACTTC. Its protein product is CASSLDGRGQETQYF.

This clonotype was detected many times. J is TRBJ2-2 and V is TRBV7-8; 11 bases align to TRBD2. Trimming removed 3 bases from V and 7 bases from J; junction bases left unmatched: 7. CDR1 is SGHVS and CDR2 is FQNEAQ in the germline V gene. The CDR3 consists of 16 residues. The CDR3 sequence: CASSLKLAGAGGELFF. DNA for the CDR3: TGTGCCAGCAGCTTGAAACTAGCGGGAGCAGGCGGGGAGCTGTTTTTT.

This clonotype was recorded at least ten times. The chain combines TRBV28 with TRBJ2-5; no firm D call. V shed 5 bases and J shed 4 bases, with 11 bases lying between them. The germline V gene encodes CDR1 MDHEN and CDR2 SYDVKM. CDR3 size: 13 residues. In DNA, the CDR3 is TGTGCCAGCAGTCCAAACTCCCCAGAGACCCAGTACTTC. Protein product: CASSPNSPETQYF. The full variable domain, with the rest looked up from reference TRBV28 and TRBJ2-5, is DVKVTQSSRYLVKRTGEKVFLECVQDMDHENMFWYRQDPGLGLRLIYFSYDVKMKEKGDIPEGYSVSREKKERFSLILESASTNQTSMYLCASSPNSPETQYFGPGTRLLVL.